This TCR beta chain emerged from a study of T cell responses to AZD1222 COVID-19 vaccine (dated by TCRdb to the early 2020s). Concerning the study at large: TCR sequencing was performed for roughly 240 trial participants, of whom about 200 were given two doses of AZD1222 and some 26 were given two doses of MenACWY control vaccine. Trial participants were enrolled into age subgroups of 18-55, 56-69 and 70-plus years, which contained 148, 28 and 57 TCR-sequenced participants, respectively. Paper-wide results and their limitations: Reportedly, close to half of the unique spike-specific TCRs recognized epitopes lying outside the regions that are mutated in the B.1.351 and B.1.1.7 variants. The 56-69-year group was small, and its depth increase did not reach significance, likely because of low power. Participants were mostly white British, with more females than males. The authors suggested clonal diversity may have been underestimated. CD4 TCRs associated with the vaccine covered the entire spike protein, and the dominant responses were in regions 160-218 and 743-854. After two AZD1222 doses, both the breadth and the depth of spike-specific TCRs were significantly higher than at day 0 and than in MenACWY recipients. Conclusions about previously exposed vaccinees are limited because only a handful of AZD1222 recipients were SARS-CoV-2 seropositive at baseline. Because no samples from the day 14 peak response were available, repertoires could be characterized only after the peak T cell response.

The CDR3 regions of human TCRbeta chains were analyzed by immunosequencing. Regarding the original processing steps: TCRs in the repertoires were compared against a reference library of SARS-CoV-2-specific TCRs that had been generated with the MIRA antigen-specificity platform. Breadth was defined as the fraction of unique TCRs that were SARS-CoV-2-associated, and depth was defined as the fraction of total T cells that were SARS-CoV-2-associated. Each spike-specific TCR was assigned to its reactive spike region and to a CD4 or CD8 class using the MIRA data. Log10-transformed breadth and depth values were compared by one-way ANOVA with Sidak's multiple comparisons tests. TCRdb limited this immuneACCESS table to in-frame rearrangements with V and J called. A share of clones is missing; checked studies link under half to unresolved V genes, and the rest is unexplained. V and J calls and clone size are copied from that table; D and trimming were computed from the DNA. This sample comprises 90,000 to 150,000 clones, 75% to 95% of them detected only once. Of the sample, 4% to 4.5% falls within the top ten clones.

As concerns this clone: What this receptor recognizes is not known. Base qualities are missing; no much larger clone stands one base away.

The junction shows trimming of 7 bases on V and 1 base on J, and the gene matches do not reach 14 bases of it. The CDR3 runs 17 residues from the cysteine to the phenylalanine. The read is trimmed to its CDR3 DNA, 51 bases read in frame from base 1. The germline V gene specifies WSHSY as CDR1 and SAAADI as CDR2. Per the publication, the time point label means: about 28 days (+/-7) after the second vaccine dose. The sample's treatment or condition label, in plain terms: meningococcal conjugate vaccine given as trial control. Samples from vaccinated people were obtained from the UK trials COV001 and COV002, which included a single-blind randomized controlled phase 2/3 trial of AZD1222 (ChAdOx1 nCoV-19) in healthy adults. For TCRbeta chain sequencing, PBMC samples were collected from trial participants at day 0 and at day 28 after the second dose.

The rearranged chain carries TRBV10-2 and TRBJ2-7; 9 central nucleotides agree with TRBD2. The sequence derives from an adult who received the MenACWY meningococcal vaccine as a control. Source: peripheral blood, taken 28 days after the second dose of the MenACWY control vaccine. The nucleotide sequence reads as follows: TGCGCCAGCACTTCTCGCCAAAGCGGGAGGTTTTCCTACGAGCAGTACTTC. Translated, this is CASTSRQSGRFSYEQYF.